This TCR beta chain stems from a study of vaccination effects on CD4 cells after COVID-19. Study in general: Relative to the second dose, post-vaccine samples were obtained a median of 72 days later. Study results and caveats: There were few convalescent patients in the study and no early post-infection timepoints.

The V end was cut by 3 bases, the J end by 8 bases, with 16 bases between. Germline V gives CDR1 SQVTM, CDR2 ANQGSEA. The CDR3 extends over 13 amino acids. With respect to this clone: Its antigen is still unknown.

The protocol was immunoSEQ multiplex PCR, while the TCRdb copy is restricted to in-frame clones and leaves out a portion. The table shows approximately 25,000 clones, with over 60% occurring only once. Expansion with viral peptide pools was applied to antigen-specific CD4+ T cells by the ViraFEST assay prior to sequencing. With approximately 9 days of culture completed, CD4+ T cells were isolated. Participants received two doses of either the BNT162b2 or mRNA-1273 vaccine. People in the vaccine group had not been infected with SARS-CoV-2 before, and their nucleocapsid antibodies were negative. Wells containing approximately 2 million PBMC each were cultured with roughly 10 IU/ml IL-2 and approximately 10 ug/ml peptides.

This TCR was recovered from a human donor who received a COVID-19 vaccine. Some clones in this sample may be carry-over from other donors' samples. The V gene is TRBV29-1, the J gene TRBJ1-2, with D tentatively TRBD1 (5 bases). The sequences come from CD4+ T cells from PBMCs cultured with SARS-CoV-2 spike peptides, collected after COVID-19 vaccination. The CDR3 region has the DNA TGCAGCGTTGATATCGGGGCAGCTGTCGGCTACACCTTC. Encoded protein: CSVDIGAAVGYTF.